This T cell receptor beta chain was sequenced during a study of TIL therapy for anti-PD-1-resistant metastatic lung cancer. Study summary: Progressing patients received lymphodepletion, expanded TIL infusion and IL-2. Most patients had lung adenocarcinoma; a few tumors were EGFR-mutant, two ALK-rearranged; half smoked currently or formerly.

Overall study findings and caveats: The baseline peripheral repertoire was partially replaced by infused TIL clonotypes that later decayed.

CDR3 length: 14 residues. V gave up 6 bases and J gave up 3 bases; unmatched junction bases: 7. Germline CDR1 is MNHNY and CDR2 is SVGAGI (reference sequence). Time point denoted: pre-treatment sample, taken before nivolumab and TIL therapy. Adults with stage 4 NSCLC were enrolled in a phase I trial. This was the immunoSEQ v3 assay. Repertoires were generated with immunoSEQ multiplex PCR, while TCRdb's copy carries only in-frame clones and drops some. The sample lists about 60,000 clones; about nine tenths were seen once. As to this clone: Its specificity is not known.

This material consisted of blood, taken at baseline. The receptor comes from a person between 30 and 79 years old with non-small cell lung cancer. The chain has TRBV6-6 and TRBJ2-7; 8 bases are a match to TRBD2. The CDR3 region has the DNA TGTGCCAGCAGAACTAGCGGTGGGCACTACGAGCAGTACTTC. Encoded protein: CASRTSGGHYEQYF.